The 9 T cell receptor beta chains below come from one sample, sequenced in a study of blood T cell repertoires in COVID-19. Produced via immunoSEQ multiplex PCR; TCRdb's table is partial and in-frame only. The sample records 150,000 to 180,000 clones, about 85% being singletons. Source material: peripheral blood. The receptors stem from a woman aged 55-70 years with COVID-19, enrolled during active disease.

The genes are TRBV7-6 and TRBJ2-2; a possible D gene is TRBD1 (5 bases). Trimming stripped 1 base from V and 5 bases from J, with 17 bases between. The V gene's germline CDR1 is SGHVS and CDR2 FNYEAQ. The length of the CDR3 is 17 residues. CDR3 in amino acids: CASSLDGGQGRTGELFF. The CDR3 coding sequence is TGTGCCAGCAGCTTAGATGGTGGGCAGGGTCGGACCGGGGAGCTGTTTTTT.

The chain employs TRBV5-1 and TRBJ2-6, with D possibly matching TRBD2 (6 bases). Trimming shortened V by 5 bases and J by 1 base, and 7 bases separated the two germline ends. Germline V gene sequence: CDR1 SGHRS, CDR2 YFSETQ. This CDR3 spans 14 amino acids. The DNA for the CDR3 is TGCGCCAGCAGGAGCGGGTCTGGGGCCAACGTCCTGACTTTC. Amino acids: CASRSGSGANVLTF.

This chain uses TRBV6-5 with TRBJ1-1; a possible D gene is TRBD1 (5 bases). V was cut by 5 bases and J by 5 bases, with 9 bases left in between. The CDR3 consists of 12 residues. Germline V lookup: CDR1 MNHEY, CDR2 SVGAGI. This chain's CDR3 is CASSQGRTEAFF. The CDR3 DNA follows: TGTGCCAGCAGTCAGGGCCGGACTGAAGCTTTCTTT.

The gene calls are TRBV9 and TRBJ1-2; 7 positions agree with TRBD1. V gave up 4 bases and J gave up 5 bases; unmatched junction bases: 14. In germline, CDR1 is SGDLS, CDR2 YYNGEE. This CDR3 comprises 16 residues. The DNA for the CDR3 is TGTGCCAGCAGCCCGAGACCGCGGGACAGCATATATGGCTACACCTTC. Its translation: CASSPRPRDSIYGYTF.

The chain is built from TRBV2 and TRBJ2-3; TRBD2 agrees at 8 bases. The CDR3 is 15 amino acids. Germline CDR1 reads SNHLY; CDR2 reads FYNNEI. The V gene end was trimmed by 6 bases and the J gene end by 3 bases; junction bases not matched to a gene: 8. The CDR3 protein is CASSPERETTDTQYF. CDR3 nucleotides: TGTGCCAGCAGCCCTGAGCGGGAGACGACAGATACGCAGTATTTT.

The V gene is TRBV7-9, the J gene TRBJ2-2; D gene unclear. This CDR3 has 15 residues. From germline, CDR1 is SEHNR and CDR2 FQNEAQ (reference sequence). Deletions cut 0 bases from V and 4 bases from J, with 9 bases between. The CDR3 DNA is TGTGCCAGCAGCTTAGCGAGGCAGTTCACCGGGGAGCTGTTTTTT. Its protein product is CASSLARQFTGELFF.

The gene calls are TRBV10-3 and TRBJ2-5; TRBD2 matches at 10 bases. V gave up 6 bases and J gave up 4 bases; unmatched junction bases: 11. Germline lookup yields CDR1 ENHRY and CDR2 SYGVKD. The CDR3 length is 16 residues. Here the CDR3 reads CAISKESGRALETQYF. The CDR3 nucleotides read TGTGCCATCAGCAAAGAGAGCGGGAGGGCCTTAGAGACCCAGTACTTC.

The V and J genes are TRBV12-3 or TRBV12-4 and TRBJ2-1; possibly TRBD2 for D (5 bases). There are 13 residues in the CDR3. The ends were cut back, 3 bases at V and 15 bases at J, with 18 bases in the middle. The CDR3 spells CASSFSPGSELFF. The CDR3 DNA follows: TGTGCCAGCAGTTTCTCCCCGGGGTCGGAGTTGTTCTTC.

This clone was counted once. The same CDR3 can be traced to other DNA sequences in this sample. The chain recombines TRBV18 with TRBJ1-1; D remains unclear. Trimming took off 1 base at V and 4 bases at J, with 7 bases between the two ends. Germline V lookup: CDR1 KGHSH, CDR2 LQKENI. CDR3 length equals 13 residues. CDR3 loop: CASSPQGGTEAFF. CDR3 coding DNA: TGTGCCAGCTCACCACAGGGAGGCACTGAAGCTTTCTTT.